This TCR beta chain was profiled in a study of blood T cell repertoires in COVID-19. Study-level background: Samples came from the United States, Italy and Spain, spanning acute and convalescent COVID-19. Sources were T cells, B-cell-depleted T cells, or PBMCs; the material itself was cDNA or gDNA.

Original processing methods: From reference gene primer amplification, estimates of nucleated cell counts were derived. Repertoires were generated with immunoSEQ multiplex PCR, while TCRdb's copy carries only in-frame clones and drops some. The DNA gave D and trimming, while V, J and clone size come from that table. This table holds about 250,000 clones, nearly 85% found once. The CDR3 has 15 residues. The V call is TRBV21-1, the J call TRBJ2-5; the DNA was not used to check the table's D call, TRBD1. TRBV21-1 is listed as a pseudogene. This clonotype was obtained from a human donor in a cohort sampled during active COVID-19. The sample comprised peripheral blood. CDR3 in amino acids: CASSKGDRVKETQYF. The CDR3 DNA sequence: TGTGCCAGCAGCAAAGGTGACAGGGTGAAAGAGACCCAGTACTTC.